The 20 T cell receptor beta chains below come from one sample, sequenced in a study of T cell responses to AZD1222 COVID-19 vaccine. This table comes from immunoSEQ multiplex PCR, and its TCRdb copy is limited to in-frame clones, with some not included. Here the sample spans about 140,000 clones, more than 85% being singletons. This specimen consisted of peripheral blood, obtained on day 0 of AZD1222 vaccination. The origin of the receptors is an adult in good health.

This rearrangement joins TRBV4-2 to TRBJ2-2; D assignment may be TRBD1 or TRBD2 (5 bases each). Trimming cost V 4 bases and J 7 bases, with 13 bases left between them. The CDR3 has 14 amino acids. Germline assignment: CDR1 LGHNA and CDR2 YNFKEQ. CDR3 residues: CASSPRDENGELFF. In nucleotides, the CDR3 is TGTGCCAGCAGCCCCCGGGACGAAAACGGGGAGCTGTTTTTT.

This sequence joins TRBV3-1 (or the pseudogene TRBV3-2) and TRBJ2-1; D is perhaps TRBD1 or TRBD2 (6 bases each). Deletions cut 4 bases from V and 6 bases from J, with 13 bases between. The CDR3 extends over 14 amino acids. Per the germline V gene, CDR1 is LGHDT and CDR2 is YNNKEL (reference sequence). CDR3 coding DNA: TGTGCCAGCAGCCCCCGGGGGCTTATCAATGAGCAGTTCTTC. Residues: CASSPRGLINEQFF.

The J gene is TRBJ2-3, the V gene TRBV27; D possibly corresponds to TRBD1 (5 bases). Germline V CDR1 and CDR2: MNHEY, SMNVEV (reference sequence). The CDR3 is made up of 15 amino acids. The V gene lost 3 bases and the J gene lost 5 bases, with 15 bases spanning the gap. In DNA form, the CDR3 reads TGTGCCAGCAGTTTCGGGTCCAGGGTGAGAGATACGCAGTATTTT. Translated: CASSFGSRVRDTQYF.

J is TRBJ2-1 and V is TRBV19; 10 positions match TRBD2. This CDR3 comprises 17 residues. V trimming: 5 bases; J trimming: 4 bases; junction bases outside the gene matches: 11. Germline CDR1 and CDR2: LNHDA and SQIVND (reference sequence). CDR3 DNA: TGTGCCAGTAGTCTCCAGATCCTAGCGGGGGATTACAATGAGCAGTTCTTC. Translated: CASSLQILAGDYNEQFF.

V is TRBV29-1 and J is TRBJ1-2; D is ambiguous. The V end lost 6 bases, the J end lost 7 bases, and 18 bases lay between the germline ends. The V gene's germline CDR1 is SQVTM and CDR2 ANQGSEA. This CDR3 is built from 13 residues. CDR3 nucleotide sequence: TGCAGCGTCCGGATGAGTGATAGTTTTGGCTACACCTTC. Translating gives CSVRMSDSFGYTF.

This chain joins TRBV19 and TRBJ1-1, with unresolved D. V lost 10 bases to trimming and J lost 4 bases, with 22 bases between them. The CDR3 is 15 amino acids. The germline CDR1 and CDR2 sequences are LNHDA and SQIVND (reference sequence). CDR3 sequence: CATTLLSSLGTEAFF. Here the CDR3 DNA reads TGTGCCACCACTCTTCTTAGTAGCTTAGGCACTGAAGCTTTCTTT. Based on the CDR3 plus reference TRBV19 and TRBJ1-1, the full variable domain is DGGITQSPKYLFRKEGQNVTLSCEQNLNHDAMYWYRQDPGQGLRLIYYSQIVNDFQKGDIAEGYSVSREKKESFPLTVTSAQKNPTAFYLCATTLLSSLGTEAFFGQGTRLTVV.

This clone came up a few times. The rearrangement links TRBV18 to TRBJ1-6; 7 nucleotides match TRBD1. CDR3 length: 15 residues. Germline CDR1 is KGHSH and CDR2 is LQKENI. With 0 bases clipped from V and 6 bases from J, the junction kept 2 bases outside the gene matches. CDR3 DNA: TGTGCCAGCTCACCACCGGAGGGGGCTAATTCACCCCTCCACTTT. This gives the protein CASSPPEGANSPLHF.

The V call is TRBV4-2, the J call TRBJ2-3; unclear D gene. V was shortened by 4 bases and J by 5 bases, with 13 bases between the two germline ends. The CDR3 sequence is 14 residues long. Germline assignment: CDR1 LGHNA and CDR2 YNFKEQ. The DNA for the CDR3 is TGTGCCAGCAGCCGGGATCGCGGCAAAGATACGCAGTATTTT. The encoded protein is CASSRDRGKDTQYF.

This chain links TRBV19 with TRBJ2-6; a possible D gene is TRBD2 (6 bases). This CDR3 has 12 amino acids. Trimming stripped 11 bases from V and 2 bases from J, with 7 bases between. Germline loops: CDR1 LNHDA, CDR2 SQIVND (reference sequence). The CDR3 protein is CAGGTGANVLTF. DNA of the CDR3: TGTGCCGGGGGGACTGGGGCCAACGTCCTGACTTTC. Supplemented by reference TRBV19 and TRBJ2-6, the full variable domain reads DGGITQSPKYLFRKEGQNVTLSCEQNLNHDAMYWYRQDPGQGLRLIYYSQIVNDFQKGDIAEGYSVSREKKESFPLTVTSAQKNPTAFYLCAGGTGANVLTFGAGSRLTVL.

The V gene is TRBV15, the J gene TRBJ1-5; D ambiguous. The V end was cut by 0 bases, the J end by 3 bases, with 12 bases between. The CDR3 is made up of 16 amino acids. Germline V gives CDR1 LNHNV, CDR2 YYDKDF (reference sequence). The CDR3 region is CATSRDMQSFNQPQHF. For the CDR3, the DNA is TGTGCCACCAGCAGAGATATGCAGTCCTTCAATCAGCCCCAGCATTTT.

Here the CDR3 DNA reads TGTGCCAGCAGTTACTATTCCAGTTCGGAGACCCAGTACTTC. It codes for CASSYYSSSETQYF. The chain employs TRBV6-5 and TRBJ2-5; D not certain. This CDR3 has 14 amino acids. CDR1 MNHEY and CDR2 SVGAGI come from the germline V gene. Trimming took 1 base from V and 5 from J, leaving 11 bases between them.

V is TRBV5-1 and J is TRBJ1-3; D might be TRBD1 (5 bases). Between the trimmed V and J ends, which lost 0 bases and 0 bases, there was a span of 10 bases. CDR1 is SGHRS and CDR2 is YFSETQ in the germline V gene. CDR3 size: 16 residues. The CDR3 sequence: CASSLEVGHSGNTIYF. The CDR3, as DNA: TGCGCCAGCAGCTTGGAAGTGGGGCACTCTGGAAACACCATATATTTT.

The rearrangement uses TRBV27 and TRBJ1-1, with D tentatively TRBD1 (5 bases). From germline, CDR1 is MNHEY and CDR2 SMNVEV (reference sequence). CDR3 length equals 13 residues. V gave up 3 bases and J gave up 4 bases, with 9 bases separating them. The chain's CDR3 is CASSLRGSTEAFF. The CDR3 nucleotides are TGTGCCAGCAGTTTGAGGGGAAGCACTGAAGCTTTCTTT.

The chain employs TRBV18 and TRBJ2-4; no definite D call. V was trimmed by 0 bases and J by 1 base, leaving 10 bases between them. The CDR3 runs 16 residues. Germline CDR1 and CDR2: KGHSH and LQKENI. CDR3 sequence reads: CASSPPDQEAKNIQYF. CDR3 DNA sequence: TGTGCCAGCTCACCACCCGACCAAGAGGCCAAAAACATTCAGTACTTC.

The chain combines TRBV25-1 with TRBJ2-2; D unclear. The CDR3 consists of 14 residues. Germline CDR1 and CDR2: MGHDK and SYGVNS. The ends were cut back, 1 base at V and 3 bases at J, with 6 bases in the middle. Written as DNA, the CDR3 is TGTGCCAGCAGTGAATGGGGTTACACCGGGGAGCTGTTTTTT. Translating gives CASSEWGYTGELFF.

The chain uses TRBV4-1 and TRBJ1-5; a weak D match, TRBD1 (5 bases). Germline CDR1 reads MGHRA; CDR2 reads YSYEKL. The CDR3 runs to 15 residues. Trimming pared 3 bases from V and 4 bases from J, leaving 13 bases between. For the CDR3, the DNA is TGCGCCAGCAGCCAGGAAAGGACATGGAATCAGCCCCAGCATTTT. It encodes CASSQERTWNQPQHF.

The CDR3 coding sequence is TGTGCCAGCAGCTTAGGCCCCTATCAAGAGACCCAGTACTTC. Its translation: CASSLGPYQETQYF. The chain is built from TRBV7-2 and TRBJ2-5; D uncertain. V lost 1 base and J lost 2, with 8 bases in between. Germline-derived CDR1 and CDR2 are SGHTA and FQGNSA. The CDR3 covers 14 residues.

This rearrangement joins TRBV5-1 to TRBJ2-6; D gene ambiguous. V dropped 0 bases and J dropped 0 bases, with 13 bases sitting between them. CDR1 is SGHRS, CDR2 YFSETQ, per germline. The CDR3 is made up of 18 amino acids. CDR3 DNA sequence: TGCGCCAGCAGCTTGGCCGTCGGGTGGGACTCTGGGGCCAACGTCCTGACTTTC. Translation gives CASSLAVGWDSGANVLTF.

The gene calls are TRBV5-1 and TRBJ2-7; D gene ambiguous. The CDR3 runs to 13 residues. Trimming removed 0 bases at V and 3 bases at J, with 7 bases between. The germline CDR1 and CDR2 sequences are SGHRS and YFSETQ. The CDR3 DNA sequence: TGCGCCAGCAGCTTGGGCGTAAGCTACGAGCAGTACTTC. This sequence encodes CASSLGVSYEQYF.

The rearrangement joins TRBV3-1 (or the pseudogene TRBV3-2) to TRBJ1-4; tentatively, D is TRBD1 (5 bases). The ends were cut back, 1 base at V and 8 bases at J, with 14 bases in the middle. The CDR3 is 15 amino acids. Germline V gene lookup returns CDR1 LGHDT and CDR2 YNNKEL (reference sequence). CDR3 amino acids: CASSQVRGGAEKLFF. The DNA of the CDR3 is TGTGCCAGCAGCCAAGTTAGGGGTGGGGCGGAAAAACTGTTTTTT.